This entry lists 10 T cell receptor beta chains sequenced from one sample in a study of cytomegalovirus exposure and HLA in healthy donors. With 60 Vbeta and 13 Jbeta primers, the PCR was carried out. Clones were sequenced by immunoSEQ multiplex PCR, and TCRdb holds only the in-frame ones, with some missing. Of around 120,000 clones in the sample, 81% were seen once. Sequencing input: PBMCs. These receptor sequences come from a woman between 35 and 50 years old in good health and CMV-seropositive.

V and J are TRBV2 and TRBJ2-5; 8 nucleotides match TRBD1. The germline V gene has CDR1 SNHLY and CDR2 FYNNEI. After removal of 6 bases from V and 3 bases from J, the junction contained 3 bases not matched to a gene. The CDR3 length is 13 residues. The CDR3 here is CASSQGAKETQYF. The CDR3 coding sequence is TGTGCCAGCAGCCAGGGGGCAAAAGAGACCCAGTACTTC.

The chain is built from TRBV5-1 and TRBJ2-7, with D possibly TRBD2 on 6 matching bases. V gave up 0 bases and J gave up 5 bases, with 15 bases separating them. Per the germline V gene, CDR1 is SGHRS and CDR2 is YFSETQ. The CDR3 is 15 amino acids. The CDR3: CASSLDWRGGDEQYF. Written as DNA, the CDR3 is TGCGCCAGCAGCTTGGATTGGAGGGGCGGGGACGAGCAGTACTTC. The complete variable domain, with remaining parts taken from reference TRBV5-1 and TRBJ2-7, reads KAGVTQTPRYLIKTRGQQVTLSCSPISGHRSVSWYQQTPGQGLQFLFEYFSETQRNKGNFPGRFSGRQFSNSRSEMNVSTLELGDSALYLCASSLDWRGGDEQYFGPGTRLTVT.

The CDR3 DNA follows: TGCGCCAGCAGCTTGGGTCCATCGGCGGGGAACACTGAAGCTTTCTTT. It specifies CASSLGPSAGNTEAFF. The chain links TRBV5-1 to TRBJ1-1; D remains unclear. The V gene lost 0 bases and the J gene lost 1 base, with 13 bases spanning the gap. Per germline, CDR1 SGHRS and CDR2 YFSETQ. The CDR3 has 16 residues.

The chain uses TRBV9 and TRBJ1-1; tentative D call: TRBD1 (6 bases). This CDR3 spans 14 amino acids. CDR1 is SGDLS, CDR2 YYNGEE, per germline. V was pared by 0 bases and J by 4 bases, with 10 bases between. The CDR3 spells CASSVGGLGTEAFF. DNA of the CDR3: TGTGCCAGCAGCGTAGGGGGGCTGGGCACTGAAGCTTTCTTT.

The chain combines TRBV30 with TRBJ2-7; 13 positions match TRBD2. The CDR3 has 16 residues. V lost 0 bases, J lost 3 bases, and 5 bases stayed unmatched. The germline V gene encodes CDR1 GTSNPN and CDR2 SVGIG (reference sequence). CDR3 nucleotide sequence: TGTGCCTGGAGTGTACTAGCGGGGGGGCCCTTCTACGAGCAGTACTTC. Protein product: CAWSVLAGGPFYEQYF. Full variable domain (outside the CDR3, taken from reference TRBV30 and TRBJ2-7): SQTIHQWPATLVQPVGSPLSLECTVEGTSNPNLYWYRQAAGRGLQLLFYSVGIGQISSEVPQNLSASRPQDRQFILSSKKLLLSDSGFYLCAWSVLAGGPFYEQYFGPGTRLTVT.

The rearrangement uses TRBV5-1 and TRBJ2-2; 12 nucleotides align to TRBD1. This CDR3 contains 16 residues. Germline CDR1 reads SGHRS; CDR2 reads YFSETQ. The junction had 8 bases not matched to a gene; V was cut back by 5 bases and J by 6 bases. CDR3 coding DNA: TGCGCCAGCAGAAAGGGACAGGGGGCGATGGCCGGGGAGCTGTTTTTT. Translation: CASRKGQGAMAGELFF.

The genes are TRBV5-1 and TRBJ2-2, with 7 bases fitting TRBD1. CDR1 and CDR2 from the germline V gene are SGHRS and YFSETQ. J gave up 4 bases and V 3 bases, and 6 bases lay outside the gene matches. This CDR3 is built from 15 residues. The CDR3 sequence: CASSSTGAATGELFF. The CDR3 nucleotides read TGCGCCAGCAGCTCAACAGGGGCGGCCACCGGGGAGCTGTTTTTT.

The chain couples TRBV5-4 to TRBJ1-2; 7 bases are shared with TRBD1. CDR3 length: 15 amino acids. The ends lost 0 bases at V and 3 bases at J; junction bases unmatched: 5. Germline V CDR1 and CDR2: SGHNT, YYREEE (reference sequence). CDR3 loop: CASSLVRQGDYGYTF. DNA of the CDR3: TGTGCCAGCAGCTTGGTTCGGCAGGGGGACTATGGCTACACCTTC.

The chain has TRBV16 and TRBJ1-5, with TRBD1 as a possible D gene (5 bases). Per the germline V gene, CDR1 is KGHSY and CDR2 is FQNENV. V was cut by 2 bases and J by 0 bases, with 11 bases left in between. CDR3 length: 16 residues. In DNA form, the CDR3 reads TGTGCCAGCAGCCAAGCAGGGTATTATAGCAATCAGCCCCAGCATTTT. It codes for CASSQAGYYSNQPQHF.

This chain links TRBV6-4 with TRBJ1-1; TRBD1 might be the D (6 bases). The ends were cut back, 4 bases at V and 1 base at J, with 16 bases in the middle. CDR3 length equals 16 residues. CDR1 MRHNA and CDR2 SNTAGT come from the germline V gene. The CDR3 sequence: CASSATWTEKNTEAFF. In nucleotides, the CDR3 is TGTGCCAGCAGTGCCACATGGACAGAGAAGAACACTGAAGCTTTCTTT.